A single sample is the source of the 26 T cell receptor beta chains below, sequenced in a study of blood T cells in healthy people across ages. Sample-barcoded 5' priming and a J-beta primer mix drove a second PCR of roughly 6 to 12 cycles. From the 5' RACE reads, TCRdb called clonotypes with MiXCR, one entry per CDR3 protein. The table includes fewer than 1,000,000 distinct CDR3 sequences, less than 60% detected once. Source material: blood. The receptors stem from an elderly man in good health.

Notes on this clonotype: The germline gene is not matched at one end of the junction; a read error may be the cause. The V call is TRBV7-9, the J call TRBJ2-1; TRBD2 is a possible D gene (5 bases). This CDR3 contains 12 residues. Germline CDR1 reads SEHNR; CDR2 reads FQNEAQ (reference sequence). CDR3 protein: CAGSALGREQFF. In nucleotides, the CDR3 is TGTGCCGGCAGCGCACTGGGGAGAGAGCAGTTCTTC.

A few counts support this clonotype. The rearrangement links TRBV28 to TRBJ2-1, with 14 bases that match TRBD2. V lost 7 bases to trimming and J lost 9 bases; unmatched junction nucleotides: 14. The CDR3 loop spans 17 amino acids. Germline V gene sequence: CDR1 MDHEN, CDR2 SYDVKM. CDR3 amino acids: CASTPSGTSGRLGEQFF. The CDR3, as DNA: TGTGCCAGCACCCCATCCGGGACTAGCGGGAGATTAGGTGAGCAGTTCTTC.

There are a few counts of this clonotype. V usage is TRBV29-1 and J usage is TRBJ2-5, with D hard to call. In germline, CDR1 is SQVTM, CDR2 ANQGSEA. V lost 4 bases and J 5 bases, leaving 11 bases between the germline ends. The CDR3 spans 12 residues. For the CDR3, the DNA is TGCAGCGTTGGTTTCAGGTCGGAGACCCAGTACTTC. This codes for CSVGFRSETQYF.

This clonotype was picked up one time. V gene TRBV5-1 combines with J gene TRBJ2-5; no clear D. Trimming stripped 2 bases from V and 0 bases from J, with 8 bases between. CDR3 length: 14 residues. CDR1 SGHRS and CDR2 YFSETQ come from the germline V gene. CDR3 DNA sequence: TGCGCCAGCAGCTTTCACAGCAACCAAGAGACCCAGTACTTC. Amino acids: CASSFHSNQETQYF.

The chain employs TRBV5-1 and TRBJ1-1, with a weak D call TRBD1 (5 bases). The CDR3 covers 12 residues. Per germline, CDR1 SGHRS and CDR2 YFSETQ. Deletions cut 0 bases from V and 11 bases from J, with 11 bases between. In nucleotides, the CDR3 is TGCGCCAGCAGCTTGGAGACGGGGACGGCTTTCTTT. Residues: CASSLETGTAFF.

The chain combines TRBV4-1 with TRBJ2-1; no clear D gene. CDR1 and CDR2 (germline): MGHRA, YSYEKL. The CDR3 length is 14 residues. Trimming took off 3 bases at V and 6 bases at J, with 12 bases between the two ends. Here the CDR3 reads CASSQYGVSNEQFF. Written as DNA, the CDR3 is TGCGCCAGCAGCCAGTACGGCGTGTCCAATGAGCAGTTCTTC.

The chain combines TRBV18 with TRBJ2-3; tentative D call: TRBD1 (5 bases). CDR3 length equals 15 residues. The germline gives CDR1 KGHSH, CDR2 LQKENI. The V and J ends lost 2 bases and 0 bases respectively, with 9 bases between them. DNA for the CDR3: TGTGCCAGCTCACCAGGGGCGACTAGCACAGATACGCAGTATTTT. Amino acid sequence: CASSPGATSTDTQYF.

J is TRBJ2-3 and V is TRBV20-1; 7 bases are a match to TRBD2. Germline CDR1 DFQATT, CDR2 SNEGSKA (reference sequence). Germline trimming cut 5 bases from V and 2 bases from J; bases unmatched to any gene: 4. This CDR3 spans 13 amino acids. CDR3 bases: TGCAGTGCTCCAGCGGGGCCCACAGATACGCAGTATTTT. Encoded protein: CSAPAGPTDTQYF.

The rearrangement joins TRBV10-3 to TRBJ2-1, with TRBD1 matching over 8 bases. V was pared by 2 bases and J by 7 bases, with 1 base of the junction left unmatched. Germline V gene sequence: CDR1 ENHRY, CDR2 SYGVKD. The length of the CDR3 is 13 residues. The CDR3: CAISETGGNEQFF. CDR3 in DNA: TGTGCCATCAGTGAGACAGGGGGGAATGAGCAGTTCTTC.

This clonotype was picked up a small number of times. This chain connects TRBV7-6 to TRBJ2-7; TRBD1 or TRBD2 may be the D gene (5 bases each). The CDR3 runs 13 residues. Trimming pared 3 bases from V and 5 bases from J, leaving 11 bases between. CDR1 is SGHVS, CDR2 FNYEAQ, per germline. The DNA of the CDR3 is TGTGCCAGCAGCTTGGGACGGCTAGACGAGCAGTACTTC. Translated, it gives CASSLGRLDEQYF.

The gene calls are TRBV3-1 and TRBJ2-7; maybe TRBD2 (7 bases). Germline V lookup: CDR1 LGHDT, CDR2 YNNKEL (reference sequence). The V and J ends lost 7 bases and 1 base respectively, with 17 bases between them. The CDR3 is 15 residues long. This chain's CDR3 is CASTRGGGQSYEQYF. The CDR3 DNA reads TGTGCCAGCACCCGAGGGGGGGGTCAATCCTACGAGCAGTACTTC.

Comments on this clonotype: The junction does not match germline at one end; this may be a read error. The chain employs TRBV14 and TRBJ2-1, with D possibly matching TRBD2 (7 bases). This CDR3 is built from 15 residues. The V gene's germline CDR1 is SGHDN and CDR2 FVKESK. Here the CDR3 reads CASSQQGGAYNEQFF. The CDR3 nucleotides are TGTGCCAGCAGCCAACAAGGGGGGGCCTATAATGAGCAGTTCTTC.

This clonotype was detected ten times or more. The chain carries TRBV7-2 and TRBJ2-7, with 7 positions matching TRBD1. The germline V gene encodes CDR1 SGHTA and CDR2 FQGNSA. Trimming removed 1 base from V and 6 bases from J; junction bases left unmatched: 9. The CDR3 totals 15 residues. The CDR3 DNA reads TGTGCCAGCAGCTTAGGGGACAGCCGTTTTTCCGAGCAGTACTTC. It encodes CASSLGDSRFSEQYF. The whole variable domain, remainder taken from reference TRBV7-2 and TRBJ2-7, is GAGVSQSPSNKVTEKGKDVELRCDPISGHTALYWYRQSLGQGLEFLIYFQGNSAPDKSGLPSDRFSAERTGGSVSTLTIQRTQQEDSAVYLCASSLGDSRFSEQYFGPGTRLTVT.

This clonotype was seen a few times. J is TRBJ2-5 and V is TRBV30, with D tentatively TRBD2 (6 bases). The CDR3 length is 11 residues. The V end was cut by 7 bases, the J end by 5 bases, with 11 bases between. Germline loops: CDR1 GTSNPN, CDR2 SVGIG (reference sequence). CDR3 DNA sequence: TGTGCCTTGCGGCTAGCGGAGACCCAGTACTTC. As protein: CALRLAETQYF.

The rearrangement joins TRBV2 to TRBJ2-1; TRBD2 is a possible D gene (5 bases). The CDR3 runs to 17 residues. V was pared by 1 base and J by 3 bases, with 16 bases between. Germline values: CDR1 SNHLY, CDR2 FYNNEI. The CDR3 sequence is CASSEGLRPGGYNEQFF. CDR3 DNA sequence: TGTGCCAGCAGTGAAGGTCTAAGACCCGGAGGCTACAATGAGCAGTTCTTC.

The J gene is TRBJ2-4, the V gene TRBV20-1, with D tentatively TRBD1 (5 bases). Judging by the DNA end, TRBJ2-7 fits better; the J call may be wrong. Germline CDR1 DFQATT, CDR2 SNEGSKA (reference sequence). The CDR3 spans 14 residues. CDR3 in amino acids: CSAVPQVPIYEQYF. The CDR3 nucleotides read TGCAGTGCGGTCCCACAGGTACCAATCTACGAGCAGTACTTC.

J is TRBJ2-4 and V is TRBV28; D gene ambiguous. V shed 4 bases and J shed 13 bases, with 14 bases lying between them. Germline CDR1 MDHEN, CDR2 SYDVKM. The CDR3 has 12 amino acids. The CDR3 loop is CASSYISTEQYF. The CDR3 nucleotides are TGTGCCAGCAGTTATATATCGACGGAACAGTACTTC.

Comment on this clonotype: A much larger clonotype is one base distant, so this may be a read error. The chain combines TRBV20-1 with TRBJ2-1; the match to TRBD1 covers 8 bases. The end of the DNA aligns better with TRBJ2-7, so the J call may be wrong. This CDR3 has 15 amino acids. Germline CDR1 is DFQATT and CDR2 is SNEGSKA (reference sequence). CDR3 sequence: CSARGDRGGYNEQYF. CDR3 sequence (DNA): TGCAGTGCTAGGGGAGACAGGGGCGGCTACAATGAGCAGTACTTC.

This clonotype was seen only a few times. CDR3 DNA: TGTGCCAGCAGCCAAGGGGGCGGCTCTGGGGCCAACGTCCTGACTTTC. Amino acids: CASSQGGGSGANVLTF. The gene calls are TRBV3-1 and TRBJ2-6; weak D call: TRBD1 (5 bases). V gave up 1 base and J gave up 0 bases, with 7 bases separating them. CDR3 length equals 16 residues. Germline CDR1 reads LGHDT; CDR2 reads YNNKEL (reference sequence).

This rearrangement joins TRBV6-1 to TRBJ2-5; unclear D gene. The CDR3 runs to 12 residues. From germline, CDR1 is MNHNS and CDR2 SASEGT. Trimming removed 2 bases at V and 11 bases at J, with 12 bases between. CDR3 nucleotide sequence: TGTGCCAGCAGTGAATTCGAGGCTGAGCAGTACTTC. Translation: CASSEFEAEQYF.

The chain employs TRBV11-3 and TRBJ2-5, with D maybe TRBD2 (7 bases). The V end was cut by 0 bases, the J end by 5 bases, with 13 bases between. There are 15 residues in the CDR3. Per germline, CDR1 SGHNT and CDR2 YENEEA. For the CDR3, the DNA is TGTGCCAGCAGCTTAGAGGGGGGGGCCCGGGAGACCCAGTACTTC. Translation: CASSLEGGARETQYF.

The V gene is TRBV30, the J gene TRBJ2-1; D call uncertain. Germline V gene sequence: CDR1 GTSNPN, CDR2 SVGIG (reference sequence). The CDR3 runs to 15 residues. The V gene lost 0 bases and the J gene lost 9 bases, with 18 bases spanning the gap. The CDR3 is CAWSVVRGPFSEQFF. CDR3 sequence (DNA): TGTGCCTGGAGTGTCGTTCGCGGCCCTTTTAGTGAGCAGTTCTTC.

The rearrangement joins TRBV7-9 to TRBJ2-4, with 7 bases lining up with TRBD2. This CDR3 is built from 17 residues. The V gene's germline CDR1 is SEHNR and CDR2 FQNEAQ (reference sequence). The J segment lost 15 bases and the V segment lost 3 bases, leaving 23 bases of the junction unmatched. CDR3 residues: CASSFSLLPSGPYERYF. In nucleotides, the CDR3 is TGTGCCAGCAGCTTTTCATTATTGCCTAGCGGACCCTACGAGCGGTACTTC.

The V gene is TRBV7-2, the J gene TRBJ1-5, with 8 bases aligning to TRBD1. The germline V gene encodes CDR1 SGHTA and CDR2 FQGNSA. J was trimmed by 4 bases and V by 0 bases; bases with no gene match: 2. CDR3 length equals 15 residues. CDR3 in amino acids: CASSLATGGNQPQHF. In DNA form, the CDR3 reads TGTGCCAGCAGCTTAGCAACAGGGGGGAATCAGCCCCAGCATTTT.

This clonotype was observed once. The chain links TRBV5-1 to TRBJ2-3; D ambiguous. Germline V lookup: CDR1 SGHRS, CDR2 YFSETQ. Trimming pared 2 bases from V and 4 bases from J, leaving 20 bases between. The CDR3 runs to 17 residues. The CDR3 DNA reads as TGCGCCAGCAGCTTTAAGTCGGCCCGAGATTTGGCAGATACGCAGTATTTT. It yields the protein CASSFKSARDLADTQYF.

Worth noting for this clonotype: One end of the junction varies from germline; a read error may be responsible. This chain joins TRBV9 and TRBJ2-2, with D maybe TRBD2 (6 bases). The CDR3 covers 13 residues. Looked up from germline, CDR1 is SGDLS and CDR2 is YYNGEE. This CDR3 reads CANSPGGIGELFF. CDR3 DNA: TGTGCCAACAGCCCCGGGGGAATCGGGGAGCTGTTTTTT.